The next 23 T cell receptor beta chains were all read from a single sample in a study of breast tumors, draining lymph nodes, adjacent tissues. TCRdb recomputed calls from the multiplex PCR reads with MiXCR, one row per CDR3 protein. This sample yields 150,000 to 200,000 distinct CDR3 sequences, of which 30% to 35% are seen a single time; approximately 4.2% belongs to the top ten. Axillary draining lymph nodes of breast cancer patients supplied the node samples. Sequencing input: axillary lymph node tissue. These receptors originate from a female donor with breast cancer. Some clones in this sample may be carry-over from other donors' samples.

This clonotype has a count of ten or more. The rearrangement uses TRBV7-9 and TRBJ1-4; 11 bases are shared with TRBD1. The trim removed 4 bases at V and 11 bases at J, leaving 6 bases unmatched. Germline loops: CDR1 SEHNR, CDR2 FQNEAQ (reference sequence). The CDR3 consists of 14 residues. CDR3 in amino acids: CASSSGQGVSKLFF. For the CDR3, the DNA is TGTGCCAGCAGCTCGGGACAGGGGGTCTCTAAACTGTTTTTT.

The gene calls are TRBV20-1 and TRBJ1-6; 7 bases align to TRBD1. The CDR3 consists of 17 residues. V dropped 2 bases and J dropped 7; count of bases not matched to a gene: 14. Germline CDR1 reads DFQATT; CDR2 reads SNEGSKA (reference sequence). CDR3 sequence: CSARRLAGGGKNSPLHF. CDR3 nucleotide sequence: TGCAGTGCTAGAAGGCTAGCGGGAGGGGGCAAGAATTCACCCCTCCACTTT.

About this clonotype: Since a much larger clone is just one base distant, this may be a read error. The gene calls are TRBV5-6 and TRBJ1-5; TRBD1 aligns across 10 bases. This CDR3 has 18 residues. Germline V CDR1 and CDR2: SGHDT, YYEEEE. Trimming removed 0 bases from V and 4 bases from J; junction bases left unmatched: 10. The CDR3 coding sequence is TGTGCCAGCAGCTTGGGTGCCGCGACAGGGGGCTGGAATCAGCCCCAGCATTTT. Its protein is CASSLGAATGGWNQPQHF.

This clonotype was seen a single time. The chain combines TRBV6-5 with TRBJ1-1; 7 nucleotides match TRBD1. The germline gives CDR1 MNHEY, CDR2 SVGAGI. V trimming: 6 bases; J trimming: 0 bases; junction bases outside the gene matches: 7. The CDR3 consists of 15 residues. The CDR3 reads CASSSLGQLNTEAFF. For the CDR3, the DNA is TGTGCCAGCAGCTCCCTGGGACAGCTGAACACTGAAGCTTTCTTT.

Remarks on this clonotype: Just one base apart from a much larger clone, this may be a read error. The CDR3 is CASSVSDGTTNETLFF. The CDR3 region has the DNA TGTGCCAGCAGCGTGTCCGACGGAACAACTAATGAAACACTGTTTTTT. The chain couples TRBV9 to TRBJ1-4; D remains ambiguous. From germline, CDR1 is SGDLS and CDR2 YYNGEE. The CDR3 loop spans 16 amino acids.

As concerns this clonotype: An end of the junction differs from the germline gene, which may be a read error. The CDR3 protein is CASSLALAGGLSQQTQYF. CDR3 nucleotide sequence: TGTGCCAGCAGCTTAGCTCTAGCAGGAGGTTTGTCCCAACAGACCCAGTACTTC. The chain has TRBV7-8 and TRBJ2-5, with D perhaps TRBD2 (5 bases). Germline V gene data show CDR1 as SGHVS and CDR2 as FQNEAQ. The CDR3 length is 18 residues. The variable domain in full, with the rest retrieved from reference TRBV7-8 and TRBJ2-5, is GAGVSQSPRYKVAKRGQDVALRCDPISGHVSLFWYQQALGQGPEFLTYFQNEAQLDKSGLPSDRFFAERPEGSVSTLKIQRTQQEDSAVYLCASSLALAGGLSQQTQYFGPGTRLLVL.

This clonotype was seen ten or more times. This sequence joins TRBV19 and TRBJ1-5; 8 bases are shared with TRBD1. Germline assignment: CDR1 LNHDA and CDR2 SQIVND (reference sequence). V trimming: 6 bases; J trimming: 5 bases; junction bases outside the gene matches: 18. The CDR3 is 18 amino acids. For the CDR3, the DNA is TGTGCCAGTAGCAGATACCCGGGACAGGTAAACGTCGATCAGCCCCAGCATTTT. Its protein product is CASSRYPGQVNVDQPQHF.

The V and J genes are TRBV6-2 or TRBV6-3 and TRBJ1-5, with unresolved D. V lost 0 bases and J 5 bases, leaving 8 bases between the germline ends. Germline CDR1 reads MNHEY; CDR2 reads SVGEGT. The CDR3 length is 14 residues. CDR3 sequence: CASSYSNADQPQHF. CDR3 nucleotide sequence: TGTGCCAGCAGTTACTCGAACGCAGATCAGCCCCAGCATTTT.

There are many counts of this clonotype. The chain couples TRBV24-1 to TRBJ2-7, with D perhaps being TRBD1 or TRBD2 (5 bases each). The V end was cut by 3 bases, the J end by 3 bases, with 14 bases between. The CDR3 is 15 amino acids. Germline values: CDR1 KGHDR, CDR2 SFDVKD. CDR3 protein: CATSDTRDQGYEQYF. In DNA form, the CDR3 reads TGTGCCACCAGTGATACACGGGACCAGGGCTACGAGCAGTACTTC.

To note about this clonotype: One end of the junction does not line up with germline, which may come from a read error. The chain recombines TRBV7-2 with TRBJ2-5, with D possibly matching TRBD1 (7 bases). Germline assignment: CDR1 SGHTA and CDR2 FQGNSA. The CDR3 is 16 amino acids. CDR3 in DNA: TGTGCCGGCAGCCGCAGGGGGGCCGTCGGGAAAGAGACCCAGTACTTC. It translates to CAGSRRGAVGKETQYF.

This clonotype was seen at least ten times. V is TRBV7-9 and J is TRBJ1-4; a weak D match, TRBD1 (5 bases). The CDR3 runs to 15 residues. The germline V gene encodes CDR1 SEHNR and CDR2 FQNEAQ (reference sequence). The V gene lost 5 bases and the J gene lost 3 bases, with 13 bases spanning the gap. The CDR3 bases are TGTGCCAGCAGCCCCCCGACAGCTCCTAATGAAAAACTGTTTTTT. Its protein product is CASSPPTAPNEKLFF. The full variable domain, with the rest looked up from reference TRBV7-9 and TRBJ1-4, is DTGVSQNPRHKITKRGQNVTFRCDPISEHNRLYWYRQTLGQGPEFLTYFQNEAQLEKSRLLSDRFSAERPKGSFSTLEIQRTEQGDSAMYLCASSPPTAPNEKLFFGSGTQLSVL.

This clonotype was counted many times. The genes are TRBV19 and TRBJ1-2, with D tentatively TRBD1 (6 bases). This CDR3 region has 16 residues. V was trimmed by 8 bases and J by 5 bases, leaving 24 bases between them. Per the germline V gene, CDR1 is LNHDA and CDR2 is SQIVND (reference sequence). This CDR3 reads CASSDLRGGAGYGYTF. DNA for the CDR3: TGTGCCAGTTCCGACCTTAGGGGGGGAGCGGGTTATGGCTACACCTTC.

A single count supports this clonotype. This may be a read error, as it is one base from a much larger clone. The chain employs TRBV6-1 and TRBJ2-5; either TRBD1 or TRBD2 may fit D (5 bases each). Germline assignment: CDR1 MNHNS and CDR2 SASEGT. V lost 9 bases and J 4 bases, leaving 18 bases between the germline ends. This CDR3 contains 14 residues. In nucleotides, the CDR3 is TGTGCCAGTCCGGGACCGTTAGGACCAGAGACCCAGTACTTC. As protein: CASPGPLGPETQYF.

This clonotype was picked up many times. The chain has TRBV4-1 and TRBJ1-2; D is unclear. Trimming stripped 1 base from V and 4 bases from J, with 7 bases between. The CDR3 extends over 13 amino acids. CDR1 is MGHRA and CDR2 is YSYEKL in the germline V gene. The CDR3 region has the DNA TGCGCCAGCAGCCAAGGACAAGTCTATGGCTACACCTTC. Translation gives CASSQGQVYGYTF.

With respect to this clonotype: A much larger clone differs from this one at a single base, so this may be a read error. The CDR3 nucleotides are TGTGCCAGCAGCCCACAGGGATACCAAAACAATGAGCCGTTCTTC. Its translation is CASSPQGYQNNEPFF. This sequence joins TRBV9 and TRBJ2-1, with a tentative D call TRBD1 (6 bases). The CDR3 is 15 amino acids. Germline assignment: CDR1 SGDLS and CDR2 YYNGEE.

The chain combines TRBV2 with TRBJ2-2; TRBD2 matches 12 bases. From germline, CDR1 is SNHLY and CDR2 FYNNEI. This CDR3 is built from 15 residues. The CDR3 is CARASGRAYTGELFF. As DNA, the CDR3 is TGTGCTAGGGCTAGCGGGAGGGCCTACACCGGGGAGCTGTTTTTT. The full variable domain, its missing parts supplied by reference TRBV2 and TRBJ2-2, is EPEVTQTPSHQVTQMGQEVILRCVPISNHLYFYWYRQILGQKVEFLVSFYNNEISEKSEIFDDQFSVERPDGSNFTLKIRSTKLEDSAMYFCARASGRAYTGELFFGEGSRLTVL.

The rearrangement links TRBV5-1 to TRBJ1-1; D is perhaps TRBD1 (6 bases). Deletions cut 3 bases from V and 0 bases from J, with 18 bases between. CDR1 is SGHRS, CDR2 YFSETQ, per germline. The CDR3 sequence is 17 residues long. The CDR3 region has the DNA TGCGCCAGCAGCTATGGGGGCGGCAGAAGAATGAACACTGAAGCTTTCTTT. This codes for CASSYGGGRRMNTEAFF.

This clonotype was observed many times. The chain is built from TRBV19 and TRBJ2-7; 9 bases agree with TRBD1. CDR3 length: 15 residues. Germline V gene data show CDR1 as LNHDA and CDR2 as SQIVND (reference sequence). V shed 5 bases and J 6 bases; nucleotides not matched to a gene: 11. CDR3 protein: CASSPPGQGVREQYF. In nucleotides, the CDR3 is TGTGCCAGTAGTCCTCCGGGACAGGGAGTCCGCGAGCAGTACTTC. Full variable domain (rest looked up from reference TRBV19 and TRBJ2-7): DGGITQSPKYLFRKEGQNVTLSCEQNLNHDAMYWYRQDPGQGLRLIYYSQIVNDFQKGDIAEGYSVSREKKESFPLTVTSAQKNPTAFYLCASSPPGQGVREQYFGPGTRLTVT.

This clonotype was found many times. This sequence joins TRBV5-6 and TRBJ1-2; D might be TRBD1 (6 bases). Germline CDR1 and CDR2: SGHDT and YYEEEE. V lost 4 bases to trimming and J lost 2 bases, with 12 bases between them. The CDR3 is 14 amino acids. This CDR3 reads CASSPGGGNYGYTF. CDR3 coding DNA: TGTGCCAGCAGCCCCGGAGGGGGGAACTATGGCTACACCTTC.

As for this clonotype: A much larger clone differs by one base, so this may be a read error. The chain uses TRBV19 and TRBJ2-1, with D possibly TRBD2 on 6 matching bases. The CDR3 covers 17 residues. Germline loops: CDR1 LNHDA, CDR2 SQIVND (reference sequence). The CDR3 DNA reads TGTGCCAGTAGTCCGACCTCTGGAGGGCTATCCTACAGTGAGCAGTTCTTC. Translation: CASSPTSGGLSYSEQFF.

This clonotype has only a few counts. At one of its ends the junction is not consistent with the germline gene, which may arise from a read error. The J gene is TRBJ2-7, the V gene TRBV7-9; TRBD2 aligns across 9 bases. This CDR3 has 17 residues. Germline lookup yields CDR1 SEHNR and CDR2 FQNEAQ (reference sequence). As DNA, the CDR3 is TGTGCCAGCAGCACCGCCTATAGCGGGGGCGCCCCCTACCAGCAGTACTTC. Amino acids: CASSTAYSGGAPYQQYF. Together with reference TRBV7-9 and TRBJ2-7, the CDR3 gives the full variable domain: DTGVSQNPRHKITKRGQNVTFRCDPISEHNRLYWYRQTLGQGPEFLTYFQNEAQLEKSRLLSDRFSAERPKGSFSTLEIQRTEQGDSAMYLCASSTAYSGGAPYQQYFGPGTRLTVT.

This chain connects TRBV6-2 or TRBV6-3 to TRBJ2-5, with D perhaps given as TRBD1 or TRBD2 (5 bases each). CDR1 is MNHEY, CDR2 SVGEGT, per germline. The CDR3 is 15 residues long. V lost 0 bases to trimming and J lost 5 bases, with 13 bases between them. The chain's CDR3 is CASSYSYRTGETQYF. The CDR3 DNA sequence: TGTGCCAGCAGTTACTCTTACAGGACGGGGGAGACCCAGTACTTC.

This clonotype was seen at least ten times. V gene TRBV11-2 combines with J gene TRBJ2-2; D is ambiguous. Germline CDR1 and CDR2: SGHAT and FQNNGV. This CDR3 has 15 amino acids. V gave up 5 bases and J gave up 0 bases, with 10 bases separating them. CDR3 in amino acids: CASSRAAPNTGELFF. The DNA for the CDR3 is TGTGCCAGCAGCCGAGCTGCTCCGAACACCGGGGAGCTGTTTTTT.